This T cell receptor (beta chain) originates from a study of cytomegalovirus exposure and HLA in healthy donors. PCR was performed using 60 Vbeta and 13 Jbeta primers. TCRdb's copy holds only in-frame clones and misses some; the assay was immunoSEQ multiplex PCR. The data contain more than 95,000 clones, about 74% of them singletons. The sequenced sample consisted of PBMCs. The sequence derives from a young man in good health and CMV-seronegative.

CDR3 residues: CASKGYRAGGQLSYNEQFF. CDR3 in DNA: TGTGCCAGTAAGGGGTATAGAGCGGGAGGCCAACTTTCCTACAATGAGCAGTTCTTC. This chain joins TRBV19 and TRBJ2-1; 9 nucleotides align to TRBD2. The germline CDR1 and CDR2 sequences are LNHDA and SQIVND (reference sequence). The CDR3 length is 19 residues. Unmatched junction bases numbered 17, after V lost 7 bases and J lost 1 base. Full variable domain (missing parts from reference TRBV19 and TRBJ2-1): DGGITQSPKYLFRKEGQNVTLSCEQNLNHDAMYWYRQDPGQGLRLIYYSQIVNDFQKGDIAEGYSVSREKKESFPLTVTSAQKNPTAFYLCASKGYRAGGQLSYNEQFFGPGTRLTVL.